A single sample gave rise to the 27 T cell receptor beta chains below, sequenced in a study of Ad26.COV2.S vaccination and SARS-CoV-2 variants. Using immunoSEQ multiplex PCR, the repertoire was profiled, and TCRdb retains in-frame clones only, with some absent. The table lists about half a million clones, 80% to 90% of them singletons. Treatment defined: over 15 received Ad26.COV2.S at low or high dose, single or two shots; about five received placebo; per-sample allocation not given. Sample collection was performed on day 63 after the first vaccine or placebo injection. The starting material was peripheral blood, obtained in a trial of Ad26.COV2.S vaccine versus placebo. These receptor sequences come from a person between 18 and 59 years old who received the Ad26.COV2.S COVID-19 vaccine or a placebo.

The J gene is TRBJ2-5, the V gene TRBV13; D is perhaps TRBD1 (5 bases). The CDR3 covers 14 residues. The V end was cut by 5 bases, the J end by 3 bases, with 13 bases between. CDR1 PRHDT and CDR2 FYEKMQ come from the germline V gene (reference sequence). Here the CDR3 reads CASSPGARKETQYF. The CDR3 nucleotides are TGTGCCAGCAGCCCTGGGGCTAGGAAAGAGACCCAGTACTTC.

The chain joins TRBV2 to TRBJ1-2; no clear D. V lost 11 bases and J lost 10, with 26 bases in between. The CDR3 contains 14 residues. CDR1 and CDR2 from the germline V gene are SNHLY and FYNNEI. The CDR3: CASREGNNLWDYTF. Written as DNA, the CDR3 is TGTGCCTCGCGGGAAGGGAATAACCTATGGGACTACACCTTC. Filled out from reference TRBV2 and TRBJ1-2, the complete variable domain reads EPEVTQTPSHQVTQMGQEVILRCVPISNHLYFYWYRQILGQKVEFLVSFYNNEISEKSEIFDDQFSVERPDGSNFTLKIRSTKLEDSAMYFCASREGNNLWDYTFGSGTRLTVV.

This clone was counted only a few times. The chain combines TRBV13 with TRBJ1-1; 7 positions match TRBD1. CDR3 length: 15 amino acids. Germline values: CDR1 PRHDT, CDR2 FYEKMQ (reference sequence). Trimming cost V 4 bases and J 3 bases; bases outside gene matches: 8. CDR3 protein: CASSSSWQGDTEAFF. CDR3 bases: TGTGCCAGCAGCTCTTCTTGGCAGGGGGACACTGAAGCTTTCTTT.

The chain has TRBV6-5 and TRBJ2-2, with D possibly being TRBD2 (6 bases). Trimming pared 2 bases from V and 4 bases from J, leaving 8 bases between. This CDR3 spans 14 amino acids. Germline V gene lookup returns CDR1 MNHEY and CDR2 SVGAGI. CDR3 loop: CASSYMGGTGELFF. CDR3 sequence (DNA): TGTGCCAGCAGTTACATGGGGGGCACCGGGGAGCTGTTTTTT.

The chain joins TRBV7-3 to TRBJ2-1, with D possibly matching TRBD2 (5 bases). V lost 2 bases and J lost 3, with 8 bases in between. The CDR3 is made up of 14 amino acids. CDR1 and CDR2 (germline): SGHTA, FQGTGA. The CDR3, as DNA: TGTGCCAGCAGCTTATACGGGGACTACAATGAGCAGTTCTTC. Translation gives CASSLYGDYNEQFF.

J is TRBJ2-7 and V is TRBV20-1; 9 bases map to TRBD1. V lost 6 bases to trimming and J lost 3 bases; unmatched junction nucleotides: 0. Germline CDR1 reads DFQATT; CDR2 reads SNEGSKA (reference sequence). CDR3 length equals 11 residues. CDR3 bases: TGCAGTGCGGGACAGGGCTACGAGCAGTACTTC. Translating gives CSAGQGYEQYF.

The chain joins TRBV5-8 to TRBJ1-6; no clear D. CDR3 length equals 13 residues. Germline CDR1 and CDR2: SGHTS and YDEGEE. The germline V and J ends were trimmed by 0 bases and 8 bases, with 6 bases remaining between them. CDR3 sequence (DNA): TGTGCCAGCAGCTTGGTATGGTATTCACCCCTCCACTTT. This translates into CASSLVWYSPLHF.

The CDR3 loop is CASSYSIWADTQYF. The CDR3 DNA reads TGTGCCAGCAGTTACTCGATATGGGCCGATACGCAGTATTTT. The J gene is TRBJ2-3, the V gene TRBV6-6; D remains unclear. The CDR3 totals 14 residues. The germline CDR1 and CDR2 sequences are MNHNY and SVGAGI (reference sequence). The V gene lost 0 bases and the J gene lost 6 bases, with 10 bases spanning the gap.

The J gene is TRBJ2-1, the V gene TRBV30; the match to TRBD2 covers 10 bases. The V gene end was trimmed by 4 bases and the J gene end by 8 bases; junction bases not matched to a gene: 2. Germline V CDR1 and CDR2: GTSNPN, SVGIG (reference sequence). The CDR3 loop spans 12 amino acids. The chain's CDR3 is CAWKREGDEQFF. In nucleotides, the CDR3 is TGTGCCTGGAAGCGGGAGGGCGATGAGCAGTTCTTC.

The chain joins TRBV5-1 to TRBJ1-3, with unresolved D. This CDR3 contains 14 residues. Per the germline V gene, CDR1 is SGHRS and CDR2 is YFSETQ. V gave up 4 bases and J gave up 2 bases, with 10 bases separating them. CDR3 residues: CASSPLGTGNTIYF. The DNA for the CDR3 is TGCGCCAGCAGCCCCCTTGGGACTGGAAACACCATATATTTT.

The genes are TRBV29-1 and TRBJ1-4, with D hard to call. Germline values: CDR1 SQVTM, CDR2 ANQGSEA. CDR3 size: 12 residues. Trimming removed 7 bases at V and 5 bases at J, with 11 bases between. The CDR3 sequence: CSAGQTNEKLFF. The CDR3 nucleotides are TGCAGCGCTGGGCAGACCAATGAAAAACTGTTTTTT.

V gene TRBV11-1 combines with J gene TRBJ1-1; D unclear. This CDR3 has 15 residues. Trimming stripped 3 bases from V and 3 bases from J, with 14 bases between. Germline assignment: CDR1 SGHAT and CDR2 FQDESV (reference sequence). CDR3 amino acids: CASSFSRRVDTEAFF. CDR3 DNA: TGTGCCAGCAGCTTTTCGAGGAGGGTTGACACTGAAGCTTTCTTT.

This chain joins TRBV6-1 and TRBJ1-2; D uncertain. V shed 1 base and J shed 0 bases, with 9 bases lying between them. This CDR3 is 15 amino acids long. CDR1 is MNHNS and CDR2 is SASEGT in the germline V gene. CDR3 residues: CASSEVVTSNYGYTF. CDR3 coding DNA: TGTGCCAGCAGTGAAGTGGTTACCTCTAACTATGGCTACACCTTC.

This rearrangement joins TRBV27 to TRBJ2-2; D not resolved. Trimming cost V 4 bases and J 0 bases, with 15 bases left between them. CDR1 MNHEY and CDR2 SMNVEV come from the germline V gene (reference sequence). The CDR3 runs 17 residues. This CDR3 reads CASSSPMRTANTGELFF. CDR3 sequence (DNA): TGTGCCAGCAGTTCCCCCATGCGGACCGCGAACACCGGGGAGCTGTTTTTT.

This chain uses TRBV27 with TRBJ1-5, with D maybe TRBD1 (5 bases). Germline CDR1 MNHEY, CDR2 SMNVEV (reference sequence). V shed 3 bases and J shed 7 bases, with 16 bases lying between them. The CDR3 has 15 residues. This chain's CDR3 is CASSFSDSLNQPQHF. The DNA for the CDR3 is TGTGCCAGCAGTTTCTCCGACAGCCTCAACCAGCCCCAGCATTTT.

The table lists this clone with a count of one. V gene TRBV7-2 combines with J gene TRBJ1-1; 10 positions match TRBD1. V gave up 3 bases and J gave up 1 base; unmatched junction bases: 8. The CDR3 length is 17 residues. Germline V CDR1 and CDR2: SGHTA, FQGNSA. CDR3 in DNA: TGTGCCAGCAGCTTCCCGACAGGGGGCGCTCCGAACACTGAAGCTTTCTTT. Its protein is CASSFPTGGAPNTEAFF.

The J gene is TRBJ2-3, the V gene TRBV19; no definite D call. The germline V gene has CDR1 LNHDA and CDR2 SQIVND (reference sequence). CDR3 length: 12 residues. Deletions cut 6 bases from V and 0 bases from J, with 4 bases between. Written as DNA, the CDR3 is TGTGCCAGTAGGGAGAGCACAGATACGCAGTATTTT. This translates into CASRESTDTQYF.

This sequence joins TRBV12-3 or TRBV12-4 and TRBJ2-7; 8 nucleotides line up with TRBD1. J was trimmed by 5 bases and V by 6 bases; bases with no gene match: 6. The CDR3 consists of 13 residues. CDR3 bases: TGTGCCAGCAGCCCGGGACAGGAGGACGAGCAGTACTTC. Its protein is CASSPGQEDEQYF.

The CDR3 sequence is CASSLFGPNTGELFF. CDR3 DNA: TGCGCCAGCAGCTTGTTTGGGCCTAACACCGGGGAGCTGTTTTTT. This sequence joins TRBV5-1 and TRBJ2-2, with D uncertain. Germline loops: CDR1 SGHRS, CDR2 YFSETQ. The CDR3 consists of 15 residues. Trimming took off 1 base at V and 2 bases at J, with 9 bases between the two ends.

The chain has TRBV27 and TRBJ1-1; a possible D gene is TRBD1 (6 bases). V was clipped by 4 bases and J by 10 bases, with 19 bases between them. The CDR3 covers 14 residues. CDR1 and CDR2 (germline): MNHEY, SMNVEV (reference sequence). The CDR3 region has the DNA TGTGCCAGCAGTTCACCACAGGGAACCGGGGGAGCTTTCTTT. Residues: CASSSPQGTGGAFF.

V gene TRBV3-1 (or the pseudogene TRBV3-2) combines with J gene TRBJ2-3; the D gene is possibly TRBD2 (6 bases). The V end lost 8 bases, the J end lost 7 bases, and 22 bases lay between the germline ends. Germline assignment: CDR1 LGHDT and CDR2 YNNKEL (reference sequence). The CDR3 is 15 residues long. CDR3 DNA sequence: TGTGCCAGCGAGTGGTGGGCGCCGGGGGTAAATACGCAGTATTTT. Protein sequence: CASEWWAPGVNTQYF.

The V gene is TRBV6-6, the J gene TRBJ1-4; 9 bases are shared with TRBD1. Germline trimming cut 6 bases from V and 7 bases from J; bases unmatched to any gene: 9. Germline V gene data show CDR1 as MNHNY and CDR2 as SVGAGI (reference sequence). The CDR3 runs to 15 residues. The CDR3 DNA is TGTGCCAGCAGGAGATCCACAGGGGGCGGTGAAAAACTGTTTTTT. This codes for CASRRSTGGGEKLFF.

The chain couples TRBV29-1 to TRBJ1-1, with D tentatively TRBD1 (5 bases). This CDR3 is 12 amino acids long. Trimming took off 0 bases at V and 7 bases at J, with 9 bases between the two ends. The germline V gene encodes CDR1 SQVTM and CDR2 ANQGSEA. The CDR3 loop is CSVEDQGSEAFF. DNA for the CDR3: TGCAGCGTTGAAGATCAGGGCAGTGAAGCTTTCTTT.

The V call is TRBV6-1, the J call TRBJ2-7; a weak D match, TRBD1 (6 bases). Per the germline V gene, CDR1 is MNHNS and CDR2 is SASEGT. The CDR3 sequence is 15 residues long. V lost 0 bases and J 3 bases, leaving 12 bases between the germline ends. Written as DNA, the CDR3 is TGTGCCAGCAGTGAAGCCCGAGGGGGTGGCTACGAGCAGTACTTC. Encoded protein: CASSEARGGGYEQYF.

This chain links TRBV7-3 with TRBJ1-1, with D hard to call. The CDR3 is 13 residues long. V was shortened by 4 bases and J by 2 bases, with 8 bases between the two germline ends. Germline V lookup: CDR1 SGHTA, CDR2 FQGTGA. The CDR3 is CASSSNLNTEAFF. CDR3 nucleotide sequence: TGTGCCAGCAGCTCGAACCTCAACACTGAAGCTTTCTTT. The variable domain in full, with the rest retrieved from reference TRBV7-3 and TRBJ1-1, is GAGVSQTPSNKVTEKGKYVELRCDPISGHTALYWYRQSLGQGPEFLIYFQGTGAADDSGLPNDRFFAVRPEGSVSTLKIQRTERGDSAVYLCASSSNLNTEAFFGQGTRLTVV.

The chain carries TRBV2 and TRBJ2-3; D might be TRBD2 (5 bases). The germline CDR1 and CDR2 sequences are SNHLY and FYNNEI. The length of the CDR3 is 13 residues. Trimming left V 5 bases short and J 2 bases short, with 8 bases between. CDR3 DNA: TGTGCCAGCAGTAGACTAACCACAGATACGCAGTATTTT. Encoded protein: CASSRLTTDTQYF.

The chain couples TRBV5-1 to TRBJ2-1, with TRBD1 identical over 10 bases. The germline V gene encodes CDR1 SGHRS and CDR2 YFSETQ. V lost 0 bases and J lost 9; bases outside the gene matches: 6. This CDR3 is built from 15 residues. In DNA form, the CDR3 reads TGCGCCAGCAGCTTGGGGGACAGGGGTGGCGGTGAGCAGTTCTTC. Protein: CASSLGDRGGGEQFF. Looking up the rest from reference TRBV5-1 and TRBJ2-1 gives the full variable domain: KAGVTQTPRYLIKTRGQQVTLSCSPISGHRSVSWYQQTPGQGLQFLFEYFSETQRNKGNFPGRFSGRQFSNSRSEMNVSTLELGDSALYLCASSLGDRGGGEQFFGPGTRLTVL.